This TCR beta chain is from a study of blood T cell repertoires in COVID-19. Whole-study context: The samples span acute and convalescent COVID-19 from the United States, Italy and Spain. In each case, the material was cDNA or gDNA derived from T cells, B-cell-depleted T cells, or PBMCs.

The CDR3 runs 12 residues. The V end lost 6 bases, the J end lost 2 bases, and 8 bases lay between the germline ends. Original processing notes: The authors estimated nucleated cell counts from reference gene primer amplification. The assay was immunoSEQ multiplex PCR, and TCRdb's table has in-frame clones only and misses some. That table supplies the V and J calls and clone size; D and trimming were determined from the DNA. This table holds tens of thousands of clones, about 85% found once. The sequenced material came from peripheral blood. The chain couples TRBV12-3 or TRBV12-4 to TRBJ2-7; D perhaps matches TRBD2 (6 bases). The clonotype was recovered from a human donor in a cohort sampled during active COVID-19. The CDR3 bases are TGTGCCAGCAGCGGGAGTCCCTACGAGCAGTACTTC. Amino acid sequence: CASSGSPYEQYF.